This passage covers 25 T cell receptor beta chains from one sample sequenced in a study of regulatory T cells in long-lasting Graves disease (dated by TCRdb to the early 2020s). Receptors were amplified or captured by multiplex PCR. TCRdb names Illumina HiSeq 4000 as the instrument used. To build TCR beta libraries, CDR3 regions were amplified by Arm-PCR using iRepertoire HTBI primers. The public reads were reprocessed in TCRdb via fastp at Q25 and MiXCR, keeping in-frame beta chains. Duplicate CDR3 protein sequences are folded into a single record with the most common DNA and genes. Present in this sample are some 320,000 distinct CDR3 sequences, 18% of which were seen just once. The leading ten clones occupy around 36% of the sample. The time point label, as the study defines it: newly diagnosed GD, antithyroid drugs for less than 3 months. For both TCR sequencing and RNA sequencing, RNA was extracted from PBMCs using TRIzol.

The sample here was peripheral blood mononuclear cells (PBMCs), taken at new diagnosis, from a patient treated with antithyroid drugs. All receptors come from a female donor with Graves disease.

This clonotype has at least ten counts. The chain recombines TRBV28 with TRBJ2-5; D not resolved. This CDR3 is 13 amino acids long. Trimming pared 2 bases from V and 5 bases from J, leaving 9 bases between. Germline assignment: CDR1 MDHEN and CDR2 SYDVKM. CDR3 in DNA: TGTGCCAGCAGTTTAAGGCATCGGGAGACCCAGTACTTC. Translating gives CASSLRHRETQYF.

This rearrangement joins TRBV5-1 to TRBJ1-1; D is undetermined. V lost 4 bases and J 13 bases, leaving 14 bases between the germline ends. CDR1 is SGHRS and CDR2 is YFSETQ in the germline V gene. The length of the CDR3 is 11 residues. The CDR3 sequence: CASSRAQEVFF. The CDR3 nucleotides are TGCGCCAGCAGCCGGGCCCAGGAGGTTTTCTTT.

This clonotype was seen many times. The J gene is TRBJ2-6, the V gene TRBV10-3; D may correspond to TRBD1 or TRBD2 (5 bases each). The CDR3 has 17 residues. Trimming cost V 5 bases and J 0 bases, with 14 bases left between them. Germline CDR1 reads ENHRY; CDR2 reads SYGVKD. This CDR3 reads CAISSRDVSSGANVLTF. CDR3 coding DNA: TGTGCCATCAGTTCCCGGGACGTTAGCTCTGGGGCCAACGTCCTGACTTTC.

This clonotype was seen at least ten times. V and J are TRBV5-1 and TRBJ2-7; D remains ambiguous. V was shortened by 0 bases and J by 9 bases, with 16 bases between the two germline ends. The germline gives CDR1 SGHRS, CDR2 YFSETQ. The CDR3 loop spans 14 amino acids. The DNA for the CDR3 is TGCGCCAGCAGCTTGGACGCTGGCAACTCTCGGCAGTACTTC. This codes for CASSLDAGNSRQYF.

This clonotype was picked up a small number of times. The CDR3 DNA sequence: TGTGCCAGCAGCCAAGAGGGCGCTTTCAATGAGCAGTTCTTC. This encodes CASSQEGAFNEQFF. V is TRBV3-1 and J is TRBJ2-1; D call uncertain. The CDR3 has 14 residues. Germline assignment: CDR1 LGHDT and CDR2 YNNKEL (reference sequence). V lost 0 bases, J lost 6 bases, and 9 bases lay in between.

The chain links TRBV12-3 or TRBV12-4 to TRBJ1-1, with 9 nucleotides matching TRBD1. This CDR3 contains 15 residues. After removal of 3 bases from V and 6 bases from J, the junction contained 8 bases not matched to a gene. CDR3 residues: CASSLGRTGVPEAFF. CDR3 bases: TGTGCCAGCAGTTTGGGGAGGACAGGGGTCCCTGAAGCTTTCTTT.

This clonotype occurred many times. The gene calls are TRBV6-1 and TRBJ2-7, with a tentative D call TRBD2 (7 bases). Germline loops: CDR1 MNHNS, CDR2 SASEGT. V was cut by 2 bases and J by 2 bases, with 22 bases left in between. CDR3 size: 18 residues. The CDR3 DNA sequence: TGTGCCAGCAGTGAAAAAGGGGGGGCCCCGACTAGCCCCTACGAGCAGTACTTC. Translated: CASSEKGGAPTSPYEQYF.

This clonotype occurred a few times. The chain links TRBV7-2 to TRBJ1-1; TRBD1 is a possible D gene (5 bases). CDR1 and CDR2 (germline): SGHTA, FQGNSA. Trimming stripped 7 bases from V and 8 bases from J, with 23 bases between. This CDR3 is 15 amino acids long. CDR3 nucleotides: TGTGCCAGCATCCTCCTCCCATTGGGGCAGGCGGAAGCTTTCTTT. Protein sequence: CASILLPLGQAEAFF.

The chain couples TRBV11-2 to TRBJ2-1; 10 bases are a match to TRBD2. From germline, CDR1 is SGHAT and CDR2 FQNNGV. The junction had 15 bases not matched to a gene; V was cut back by 5 bases and J by 8 bases. This CDR3 has 17 residues. CDR3 amino acids: CASSQPGAGGPWDEQFF. Here the CDR3 DNA reads TGTGCCAGCAGCCAGCCAGGAGCGGGAGGGCCGTGGGATGAGCAGTTCTTC.

This clonotype showed up many times. The V gene is TRBV20-1, the J gene TRBJ1-2; 8 bases match TRBD1. Germline V CDR1 and CDR2: DFQATT, SNEGSKA (reference sequence). Trimming cost V 1 base and J 6 bases; bases outside gene matches: 4. CDR3 length: 13 amino acids. DNA of the CDR3: TGCAGTGCTAGAGGCCAGGGGGCACATGGCTACACCTTC. Amino acids: CSARGQGAHGYTF.

This clonotype was seen at least ten times. V gene TRBV27 combines with J gene TRBJ2-1; D may be TRBD2 (7 bases). The CDR3 spans 18 residues. The V gene lost 5 bases and the J gene lost 0 bases, with 20 bases spanning the gap. Per the germline V gene, CDR1 is MNHEY and CDR2 is SMNVEV (reference sequence). The DNA for the CDR3 is TGTGCCAGCAGTCAGTGGTTGGGGGGAGGGGGCTCCTACAATGAGCAGTTCTTC. It encodes CASSQWLGGGGSYNEQFF.

There are a few counts of this clonotype. The J gene is TRBJ2-2, the V gene TRBV6-5; 9 bases agree with TRBD1. Per germline, CDR1 MNHEY and CDR2 SVGAGI. The CDR3 is 15 amino acids. The ends lost 3 bases at V and 7 bases at J; junction bases unmatched: 6. CDR3 nucleotides: TGTGCCAGCAGTTATGGAGGACAGGGGATCGGGGAGCTGTTTTTT. Encoded protein: CASSYGGQGIGELFF.

The V and J genes are TRBV7-2 and TRBJ2-3; 9 bases match TRBD2. The CDR3 is 15 amino acids. The trim removed 8 bases at V and 5 bases at J, leaving 11 bases unmatched. Germline-derived CDR1 and CDR2 are SGHTA and FQGNSA. This chain's CDR3 is CASGREGTPGDTQYF. As DNA, the CDR3 is TGTGCCAGCGGGCGGGAGGGAACCCCCGGAGATACGCAGTATTTT.

This clonotype was seen repeatedly, ten times or more. This chain uses TRBV27 with TRBJ2-3; the D gene is possibly TRBD2 (6 bases). The CDR3 totals 13 residues. Trimming pared 6 bases from V and 2 bases from J, leaving 9 bases between. The germline V gene has CDR1 MNHEY and CDR2 SMNVEV (reference sequence). CDR3 loop: CASSRTNTDTQYF. DNA for the CDR3: TGTGCCAGCAGCCGGACTAACACAGATACGCAGTATTTT.

The table lists this clonotype with many counts. V is TRBV11-1 and J is TRBJ1-1; no reliable D call. The CDR3 is 14 residues long. Trimming took off 4 bases at V and 1 base at J, with 10 bases between the two ends. Germline CDR1 reads SGHAT; CDR2 reads FQDESV (reference sequence). The chain's CDR3 is CASSSAGQNTEAFF. The CDR3 DNA is TGTGCCAGCAGCTCTGCTGGGCAGAACACTGAAGCTTTCTTT.

This clonotype was seen ten or more times. The genes are TRBV7-3 and TRBJ2-5; tentative D call: TRBD1 (5 bases). Germline V gene data show CDR1 as SGHTA and CDR2 as FQGTGA. The CDR3 totals 14 residues. Trimming shortened V by 5 bases and J by 5 bases, and 15 bases separated the two germline ends. In DNA, the CDR3 is TGTGCCAGCAGCGCTCCAGGGTTTTCCGAGACCCAGTACTTC. Translation gives CASSAPGFSETQYF.

Many counts were recorded for this clonotype. This chain links TRBV2 with TRBJ2-5; 9 bases fit TRBD1. V gave up 6 bases and J gave up 5 bases; unmatched junction bases: 13. This CDR3 is built from 16 residues. Germline CDR1 SNHLY, CDR2 FYNNEI. In DNA, the CDR3 is TGTGCCAGCAGACCAGCCTCACAGGGGGCTGGGGAGACCCAGTACTTC. Amino acid sequence: CASRPASQGAGETQYF. Full variable domain (rest looked up from reference TRBV2 and TRBJ2-5): EPEVTQTPSHQVTQMGQEVILRCVPISNHLYFYWYRQILGQKVEFLVSFYNNEISEKSEIFDDQFSVERPDGSNFTLKIRSTKLEDSAMYFCASRPASQGAGETQYFGPGTRLLVL.

Turning to this clonotype: At one end, the junction sequence differs from germline, possibly due to a read error. Here the CDR3 DNA reads TGTGCCAGCAGCTTGCCGGGACAGGAGTACAATGAGCAGCTCTTC. Encoded protein: CASSLPGQEYNEQLF. V usage is TRBV11-1 and J usage is TRBJ2-1; 8 bases are a match to TRBD1. This CDR3 has 15 amino acids. Germline lookup yields CDR1 SGHAT and CDR2 FQDESV (reference sequence).

This clonotype was detected ten times or more. V and J are TRBV28 and TRBJ1-6; no firm D call. The germline V and J ends were trimmed by 5 bases and 5 bases, with 13 bases remaining between them. The CDR3 length is 15 residues. Germline lookup yields CDR1 MDHEN and CDR2 SYDVKM. The CDR3 nucleotides read TGTGCCAGCAGTCTCCTCCTGGAAAATAATTCACCCCTCCACTTT. Translation: CASSLLLENNSPLHF.

The rearrangement uses TRBV18 and TRBJ1-4, with D possibly matching TRBD1 (5 bases). This CDR3 has 15 residues. Trimming shortened V by 3 bases and J by 8 bases, and 16 bases separated the two germline ends. The germline V gene has CDR1 KGHSH and CDR2 LQKENI. CDR3 protein: CASSPSDTSGEKLFF. The CDR3, as DNA: TGTGCCAGCTCACCGTCAGACACATCAGGGGAAAAACTGTTTTTT.

This clonotype showed up just a few times. The CDR3 sequence: CASSQGVPGVGIHEQYF. In nucleotides, the CDR3 is TGTGCCAGCAGCCAAGGTGTTCCGGGTGTGGGGATCCACGAGCAGTACTTC. The chain carries TRBV3-1 and TRBJ2-7; D is unclear. CDR1 LGHDT and CDR2 YNNKEL come from the germline V gene (reference sequence). Trimming pared 1 base from V and 5 bases from J, leaving 21 bases between. This CDR3 has 17 amino acids.

This clonotype was seen repeatedly, ten times or more. J is TRBJ1-2 and V is TRBV5-1; no firm D call. Trimming cost V 5 bases and J 2 bases, with 25 bases left between them. Germline V lookup: CDR1 SGHRS, CDR2 YFSETQ. The CDR3 consists of 18 residues. The CDR3, as DNA: TGCGCCAGCAGGTTTGTCCAGACGAACTTCCTGAAGAACTATGGCTACACCTTC. It encodes CASRFVQTNFLKNYGYTF.

This clonotype was detected many times. The rearrangement links TRBV30 to TRBJ1-5, with D perhaps matching TRBD1 (6 bases). CDR3 length: 16 residues. Germline CDR1 GTSNPN, CDR2 SVGIG (reference sequence). V was pared by 0 bases and J by 2 bases, with 14 bases between. CDR3 protein: CAWSVGGGSGNQPQHF. The CDR3 region has the DNA TGTGCCTGGAGTGTCGGGGGGGGCAGCGGCAATCAGCCCCAGCATTTT.

In this sample, this clonotype turned up many times. The genes are TRBV12-3 or TRBV12-4 and TRBJ2-1; TRBD2 might be the D (6 bases). The CDR3 is 16 amino acids. The germline V and J ends were trimmed by 6 bases and 7 bases, with 22 bases remaining between them. For the CDR3, the DNA is TGTGCCAGCAGATCTGCGGGGCTAGAAAAAGCTAATGAGCAGTTCTTC. Its protein is CASRSAGLEKANEQFF.

This chain uses TRBV29-1 with TRBJ1-1; D is unresolved. V lost 5 bases and J lost 5, with 15 bases in between. CDR3 length: 13 residues. CDR1 is SQVTM, CDR2 ANQGSEA, per germline. CDR3 loop: CSVSAFPGTEAFF. For the CDR3, the DNA is TGCAGCGTTTCGGCTTTCCCGGGTACTGAAGCTTTCTTT.